The sequence of this T cell receptor beta chain was determined in a study of regulatory T cells in long-lasting Graves disease. Notes on the study in general: With persistent disease, TRBV28, TRBJ1-2 and TRBJ2-5 were the favored segments.

This clonotype was recorded many times. Its antigen is as yet unknown. Germline V gene lookup returns CDR1 SGHAT and CDR2 FQNNGV. V lost 2 bases to trimming and J lost 2 bases; unmatched junction nucleotides: 3. The CDR3 sequence is 15 residues long. Building the TCR beta libraries relied on iRepertoire HTBI primers, and CDR3 regions underwent Arm-PCR. Each CDR3 protein gets one entry after TCRdb re-called the multiplex PCR reads with MiXCR. Among 500,000 to 700,000 distinct CDR3 sequences listed, 16% were seen once. Time point given: newly diagnosed GD, antithyroid drugs for less than 3 months. PBMCs provided the RNA from which the TCR library was made. This sample also appeared in a second study, on T cells in Graves' hyperthyroidism and ophthalmopathy. That study adds: Patients were aged 18 to 65, had disease duration under 2 months, and had newly diagnosed hyperthyroidism. Peripheral blood also featured most of the thyroid clonotypes expanded above 0.001.

The receptor comes from a woman aged 25 to 39 with Graves disease. The specimen comprised peripheral blood mononuclear cells (PBMCs), sampled at new diagnosis, from a patient treated with antithyroid drugs. The rearrangement links TRBV11-2 to TRBJ2-5; 9 bases fit TRBD1. In DNA, the CDR3 is TGTGCCAGCAGCTTATCGACAGGGGGGCAAGAGACCCAGTACTTC. Residues: CASSLSTGGQETQYF.